This T cell receptor (beta chain) was recorded in a study of breast tumors, draining lymph nodes, adjacent tissues. General observations from the study: The lymph node origin of tumor T cells was framed as consistent with a hypothesis, not demonstrated. Tumors had less TCR diversity than lymph nodes, more than nontumor tissue. Data fit most tumor T cells coming from lymph node, expanding in tumor. Compared with basal-like, luminal-like tumors shared significantly more repertoire with nontumor tissue.

The V and J ends lost 3 bases and 5 bases respectively, with 12 bases between them. CDR3 length: 14 amino acids. Germline loops: CDR1 SGHDT, CDR2 YYEEEE. The lymph nodes were axillary draining lymph nodes from breast cancer patients. TCRdb reprocessed the multiplex PCR reads with MiXCR, giving one entry per CDR3 protein. The sample has 100,000 to 150,000 distinct CDR3 sequences, about 20% seen once. In its sample, this clonotype was seen once. Antigen unknown. A much larger clone sits a single nucleotide away, making a read error possible. Sample: axillary lymph node tissue. The genes are TRBV5-6 and TRBJ2-1; no clear D gene. The sequence was obtained from a female donor with breast cancer. Some clones in this sample may be carry-over from other donors' samples. CDR3 region: CASSYVESHNEQFF. As DNA, the CDR3 is TGTGCCAGCAGCTACGTGGAGTCACACAATGAGCAGTTCTTC.